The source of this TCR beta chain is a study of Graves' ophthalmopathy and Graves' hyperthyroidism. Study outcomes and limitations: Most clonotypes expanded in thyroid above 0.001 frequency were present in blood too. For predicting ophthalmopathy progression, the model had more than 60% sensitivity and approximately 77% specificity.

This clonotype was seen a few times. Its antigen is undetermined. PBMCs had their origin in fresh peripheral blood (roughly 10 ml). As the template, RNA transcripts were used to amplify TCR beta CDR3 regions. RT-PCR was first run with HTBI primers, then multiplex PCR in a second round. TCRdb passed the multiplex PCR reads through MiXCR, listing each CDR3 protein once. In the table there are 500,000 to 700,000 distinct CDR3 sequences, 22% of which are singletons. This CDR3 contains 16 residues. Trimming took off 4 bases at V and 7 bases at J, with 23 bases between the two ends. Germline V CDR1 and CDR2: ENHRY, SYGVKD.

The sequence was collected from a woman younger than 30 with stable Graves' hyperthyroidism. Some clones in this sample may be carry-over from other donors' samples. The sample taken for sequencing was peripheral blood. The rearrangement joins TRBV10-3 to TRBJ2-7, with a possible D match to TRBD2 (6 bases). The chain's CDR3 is CAISAPGAGISREQYF. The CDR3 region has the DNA TGTGCCATCAGTGCGCCGGGAGCCGGAATCTCCAGGGAGCAGTACTTC.